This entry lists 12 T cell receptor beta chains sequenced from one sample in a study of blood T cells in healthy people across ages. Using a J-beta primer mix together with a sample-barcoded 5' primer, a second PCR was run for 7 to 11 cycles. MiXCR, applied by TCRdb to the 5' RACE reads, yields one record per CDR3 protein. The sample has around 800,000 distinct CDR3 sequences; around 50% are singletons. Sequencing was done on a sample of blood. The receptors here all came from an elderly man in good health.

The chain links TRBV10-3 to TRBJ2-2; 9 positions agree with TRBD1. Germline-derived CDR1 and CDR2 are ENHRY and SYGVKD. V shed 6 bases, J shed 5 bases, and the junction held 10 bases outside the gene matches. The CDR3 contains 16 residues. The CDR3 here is CAISAGTGTRTGELFF. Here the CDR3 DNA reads TGTGCCATCAGCGCCGGGACAGGGACCCGGACCGGGGAGCTGTTTTTT.

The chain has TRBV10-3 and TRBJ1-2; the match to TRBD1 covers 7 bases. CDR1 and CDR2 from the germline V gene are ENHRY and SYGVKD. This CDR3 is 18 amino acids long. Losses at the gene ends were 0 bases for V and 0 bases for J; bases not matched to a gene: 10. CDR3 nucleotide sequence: TGTGCCATCAGTGAGTCACGGGACAGCCCAGGGTCTAACTATGGCTACACCTTC. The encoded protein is CAISESRDSPGSNYGYTF.

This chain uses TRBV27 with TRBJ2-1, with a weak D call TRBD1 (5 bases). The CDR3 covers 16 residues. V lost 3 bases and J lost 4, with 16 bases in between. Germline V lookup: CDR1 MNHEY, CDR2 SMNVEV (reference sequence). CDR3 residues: CASSFWGRQSYNEQFF. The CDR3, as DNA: TGTGCCAGCAGTTTTTGGGGCAGGCAATCTTACAATGAGCAGTTCTTC.

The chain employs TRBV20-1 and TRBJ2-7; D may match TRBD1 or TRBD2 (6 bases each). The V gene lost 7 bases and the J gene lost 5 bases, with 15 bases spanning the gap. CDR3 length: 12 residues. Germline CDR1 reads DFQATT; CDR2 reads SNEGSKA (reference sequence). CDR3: CSVRGPMNEQYF. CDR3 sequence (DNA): TGCAGTGTCCGGGGGCCTATGAACGAGCAGTACTTC.

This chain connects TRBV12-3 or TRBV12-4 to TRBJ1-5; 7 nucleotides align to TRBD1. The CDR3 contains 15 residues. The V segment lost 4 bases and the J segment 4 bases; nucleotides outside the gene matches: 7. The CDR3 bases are TGTGCCAGCAGTTCCCAGGGGGGGGGAAATCAGCCCCAGCATTTT. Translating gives CASSSQGGGNQPQHF.

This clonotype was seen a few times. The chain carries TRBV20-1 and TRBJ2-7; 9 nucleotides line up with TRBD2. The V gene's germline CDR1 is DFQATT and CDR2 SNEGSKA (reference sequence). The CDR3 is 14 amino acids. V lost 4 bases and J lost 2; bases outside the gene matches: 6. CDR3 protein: CSANIAGVPYEQYF. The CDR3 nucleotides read TGCAGTGCTAATATAGCGGGAGTACCCTACGAGCAGTACTTC.

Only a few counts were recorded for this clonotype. The CDR3: CASSSRGQGDEQFF. CDR3 nucleotides: TGTGCCAGCAGCTCCCGGGGGCAGGGGGATGAGCAGTTCTTC. The chain links TRBV7-3 to TRBJ2-1; a weak D match, TRBD1 (7 bases). V dropped 4 bases and J dropped 8 bases, with 15 bases sitting between them. The CDR3 totals 14 residues. Germline loops: CDR1 SGHTA, CDR2 FQGTGA.

CDR3 residues: CATSDSAGSNTGELFF. The CDR3 bases are TGTGCCACCAGTGATTCCGCCGGGTCGAACACCGGGGAGCTGTTTTTT. The chain combines TRBV24-1 with TRBJ2-2; no reliable D call. Germline assignment: CDR1 KGHDR and CDR2 SFDVKD. V gave up 2 bases and J gave up 0 bases, with 9 bases separating them. The CDR3 runs to 16 residues.

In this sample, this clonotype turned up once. Here the CDR3 reads CSAPGVRADTQYF. For the CDR3, the DNA is TGCAGTGCCCCCGGAGTTAGGGCAGATACGCAGTATTTT. The chain combines TRBV20-1 with TRBJ2-3; D is unclear. Trimming cost V 6 bases and J 4 bases, with 14 bases left between them. Germline loops: CDR1 DFQATT, CDR2 SNEGSKA (reference sequence). CDR3 length equals 13 residues.

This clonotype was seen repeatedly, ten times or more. In nucleotides, the CDR3 is TGTGCCAGCAGTCATACAGGGTATAGCAATCAGCCCCAGCATTTT. Its protein product is CASSHTGYSNQPQHF. The rearrangement joins TRBV12-3 or TRBV12-4 to TRBJ1-5; TRBD1 is a possible D gene (6 bases). V gave up 5 bases and J gave up 0 bases, with 11 bases separating them. The CDR3 covers 15 residues.

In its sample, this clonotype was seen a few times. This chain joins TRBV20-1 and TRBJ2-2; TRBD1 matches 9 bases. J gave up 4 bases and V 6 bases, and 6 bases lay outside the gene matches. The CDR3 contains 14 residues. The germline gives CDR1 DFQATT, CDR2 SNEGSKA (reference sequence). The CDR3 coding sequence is TGCAGTGCAACCGGGACAGGGCTCACCGGGGAGCTGTTTTTT. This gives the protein CSATGTGLTGELFF.

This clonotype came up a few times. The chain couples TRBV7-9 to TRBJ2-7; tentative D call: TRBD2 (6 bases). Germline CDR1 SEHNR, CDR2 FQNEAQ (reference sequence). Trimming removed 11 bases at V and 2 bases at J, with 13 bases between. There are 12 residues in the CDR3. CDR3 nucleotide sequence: TGTGCCTTGGGTAGCGGAGCCTACGAGCAGTACTTC. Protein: CALGSGAYEQYF. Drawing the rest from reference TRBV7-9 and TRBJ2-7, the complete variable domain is DTGVSQNPRHKITKRGQNVTFRCDPISEHNRLYWYRQTLGQGPEFLTYFQNEAQLEKSRLLSDRFSAERPKGSFSTLEIQRTEQGDSAMYLCALGSGAYEQYFGPGTRLTVT.